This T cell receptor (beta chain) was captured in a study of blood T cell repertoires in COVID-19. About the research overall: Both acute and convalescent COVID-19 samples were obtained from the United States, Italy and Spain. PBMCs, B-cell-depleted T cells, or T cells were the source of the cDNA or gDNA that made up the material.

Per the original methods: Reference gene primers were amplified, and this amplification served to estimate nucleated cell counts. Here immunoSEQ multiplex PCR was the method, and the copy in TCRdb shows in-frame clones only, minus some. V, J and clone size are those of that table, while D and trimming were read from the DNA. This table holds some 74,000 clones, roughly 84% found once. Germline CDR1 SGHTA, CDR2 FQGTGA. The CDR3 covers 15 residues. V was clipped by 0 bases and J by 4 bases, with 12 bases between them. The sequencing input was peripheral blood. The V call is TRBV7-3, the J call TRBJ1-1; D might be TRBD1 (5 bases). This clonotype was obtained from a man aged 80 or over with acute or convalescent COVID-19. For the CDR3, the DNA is TGTGCCAGCAGCTTAACGTCGGGACTGAGCACTGAAGCTTTCTTT. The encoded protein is CASSLTSGLSTEAFF.